These T cell receptor beta chains were read from a single sample in a study of blood T cell repertoires in COVID-19. Repertoires were generated with immunoSEQ multiplex PCR, while TCRdb's copy carries only in-frame clones and drops some. The profile shows 150,000 to 200,000 clones, about 93% of them singletons. The sequenced material came from peripheral blood. These receptors originate from a woman aged 50 to 60 with acute or convalescent COVID-19. Each CDR3 is given with its conserved first and last residue. The D gene is left open where the match is weak. Only part of the rows carry a size: once, few, many, or a class if the clone is expanded.

j_gene: TRBJ1-5; v_gene: TRBV27; abundance: -; d_gene: TRBD1; CDR3nt: TGTGCCAGCAGCCCCGGGACAGGGAGCAATCAGCCCCAGCATTTT; CDR3aa: CASSPGTGSNQPQHF
j_gene: TRBJ1-1; v_gene: TRBV6-5; abundance: -; d_gene: TRBD1; CDR3nt: TGTGCCAGCAGTCGAACAGGGGGCCCTGAAGCTTTCTTT; CDR3aa: CASSRTGGPEAFF
j_gene: TRBJ2-2; v_gene: TRBV6-5; abundance: -; d_gene: TRBD1; CDR3nt: TGTGCCAGCAGCGGACAGGGGGCGACCGGGGAGCTGTTTTTT; CDR3aa: CASSGQGATGELFF
j_gene: TRBJ1-1; v_gene: TRBV30; abundance: -; d_gene: -; CDR3nt: TGTGCCTGGAGTGTATGGCCAGGGCGCACAACAATAAACACTGAAGCTTTCTTT; CDR3aa: CAWSVWPGRTTINTEAFF
j_gene: TRBJ2-1; v_gene: TRBV30; abundance: -; d_gene: TRBD2; CDR3nt: TGTGCCTGGAGTTTCGGGAGGTTTCACAATGAGCAGTTCTTC; CDR3aa: CAWSFGRFHNEQFF
j_gene: TRBJ1-6; v_gene: TRBV10-1; abundance: -; d_gene: -; CDR3nt: TGCGCCAGTCCGGAGGAGCCCCTCCACTTT; CDR3aa: CASPEEPLHF
j_gene: TRBJ2-7; v_gene: TRBV6-2/TRBV6-3; abundance: -; d_gene: -; CDR3nt: TGTGCCAGCAGCCGCTCACAGGGCTACGAGCAGTACTTC; CDR3aa: CASSRSQGYEQYF
j_gene: TRBJ1-1; v_gene: TRBV30; abundance: -; d_gene: -; CDR3nt: TGTGCCTGGAGGGGAACTATAGACCGGGAGACTGAAGCTTTCTTT; CDR3aa: CAWRGTIDRETEAFF
j_gene: TRBJ1-3; v_gene: TRBV4-3; abundance: -; d_gene: -; CDR3nt: TGCGCCAGCAGCCAAGTATGGAGATCTGGAAACACCATATATTTT; CDR3aa: CASSQVWRSGNTIYF
j_gene: TRBJ2-6; v_gene: TRBV28; abundance: -; d_gene: TRBD1; CDR3nt: TGTGCCAGCAGTTCGCGCTTCAGGGGGAGAGGGGATTCTGGGGCCAACGTCCTGACTTTC; CDR3aa: CASSSRFRGRGDSGANVLTF
j_gene: TRBJ2-5; v_gene: TRBV9; abundance: -; d_gene: TRBD1; CDR3nt: TGTGCCAGCAGCGCCGGGACAGGGAGAGAGACCCAGTACTTC; CDR3aa: CASSAGTGRETQYF
j_gene: TRBJ2-1; v_gene: TRBV11-3; abundance: -; d_gene: TRBD2; CDR3nt: TGTGCCAGCAGTCTTGGGGCGGGGGGTGACAATGAGCAGTTCTTC; CDR3aa: CASSLGAGGDNEQFF
j_gene: TRBJ2-5; v_gene: TRBV18; abundance: -; d_gene: TRBD2; CDR3nt: TGTGCCAGCTCACCAACTAGCGGGAGGAGATCAGAGACCCAGTACTTC; CDR3aa: CASSPTSGRRSETQYF
j_gene: TRBJ2-1; v_gene: TRBV6-1; abundance: -; d_gene: -; CDR3nt: TGTGCCAGCAGTGAAAGGCAGCGGGTATACAATGAGCAGTTCTTC; CDR3aa: CASSERQRVYNEQFF
j_gene: TRBJ2-3; v_gene: TRBV10-3; abundance: -; d_gene: -; CDR3nt: TGTGCCATCAGGCCTATCGGACCCGCTAGGGGAGATACGCAGTATTTT; CDR3aa: CAIRPIGPARGDTQYF
j_gene: TRBJ2-7; v_gene: TRBV20-1; abundance: -; d_gene: TRBD1; CDR3nt: TGCAGTGCTAGTCCGGGACAGAGCTACGAGCAGTACTTC; CDR3aa: CSASPGQSYEQYF
j_gene: TRBJ2-3; v_gene: TRBV27; abundance: -; d_gene: TRBD2; CDR3nt: TGTGCCAGCAGTATCCTACTAGCGGGAGGGCCTTCAGATACGCAGTATTTT; CDR3aa: CASSILLAGGPSDTQYF
j_gene: TRBJ1-2; v_gene: TRBV5-4; abundance: -; d_gene: -; CDR3nt: TGTGCCAGCAGCTTGATAGGGACTACTAACTATGGCTACACCTTC; CDR3aa: CASSLIGTTNYGYTF
j_gene: TRBJ1-5; v_gene: TRBV16; abundance: -; d_gene: TRBD1; CDR3nt: TGTGCCAGCAGCCAATCGGGCGGACAGGTCAATCAGCCCCAGCATTTT; CDR3aa: CASSQSGGQVNQPQHF
j_gene: TRBJ1-6; v_gene: TRBV2; abundance: -; d_gene: TRBD1; CDR3nt: TGTGCCAGCAAATCTGAGGACAGGCCGGGATCACCCCTCCACTTT; CDR3aa: CASKSEDRPGSPLHF
j_gene: TRBJ1-2; v_gene: TRBV2; abundance: once; d_gene: TRBD1; CDR3nt: TGTGCCAGATCGGGACAGCCAAATGGCTACACCTTC; CDR3aa: CARSGQPNGYTF
j_gene: TRBJ2-1; v_gene: TRBV24-1; abundance: -; d_gene: TRBD1; CDR3nt: TGTGCCACCAGTGGGGGACAGGGTTACAATGAGCAGTTCTTC; CDR3aa: CATSGGQGYNEQFF
j_gene: TRBJ2-7; v_gene: TRBV10-2; abundance: -; d_gene: -; CDR3nt: TGCGCCAGCAGTGAGTCCCATGGGCGGGACAGAGCCTACGAGCAGTACTTC; CDR3aa: CASSESHGRDRAYEQYF
j_gene: TRBJ1-5; v_gene: TRBV18; abundance: -; d_gene: -; CDR3nt: TGTGCCAGCTCACCATTCACGTCGGGACAGCCCCAGCATTTT; CDR3aa: CASSPFTSGQPQHF
j_gene: TRBJ1-2; v_gene: TRBV6-5; abundance: -; d_gene: -; CDR3nt: TGTGCCAGCAACCATCTAGCTAACTATGGCTACACCTTC; CDR3aa: CASNHLANYGYTF
j_gene: TRBJ1-1; v_gene: TRBV3-1/TRBV3-2; abundance: -; d_gene: TRBD1; CDR3nt: TGTGCCAGCAGCCATGACCGGGACAGGAACACTGAAGCTTTCTTT; CDR3aa: CASSHDRDRNTEAFF
j_gene: TRBJ1-1; v_gene: TRBV7-9; abundance: once; d_gene: -; CDR3nt: TGTGCCAGCAGCTTAGTCCCCCCAGGGGCTGGCACTGAAGCTTTCTTT; CDR3aa: CASSLVPPGAGTEAFF
j_gene: TRBJ2-7; v_gene: TRBV2; abundance: -; d_gene: TRBD2; CDR3nt: TGTGCCAGCAGTCGACTAGCGGGAGTTCTCCTCTCCTACGAGCAGTACTTC; CDR3aa: CASSRLAGVLLSYEQYF
j_gene: TRBJ1-2; v_gene: TRBV3-1/TRBV3-2; abundance: -; d_gene: -; CDR3nt: TGTGCCAGCAGCCCAGGGGAAAAGGGTGGCTACACCTTC; CDR3aa: CASSPGEKGGYTF
j_gene: TRBJ1-1; v_gene: TRBV19; abundance: -; d_gene: TRBD1; CDR3nt: TGTGCCAGTAGTCCTTCAGGGGGAAGTACTGAAGCTTTCTTT; CDR3aa: CASSPSGGSTEAFF
j_gene: TRBJ2-3; v_gene: TRBV6-4; abundance: once; d_gene: TRBD2; CDR3nt: TGTGCCAGCAGTGACGCGGGGGGGCCAGATACGCAGTATTTT; CDR3aa: CASSDAGGPDTQYF
j_gene: TRBJ1-1; v_gene: TRBV19; abundance: -; d_gene: TRBD1; CDR3nt: TGTGCCATTTCAGCAGGGGGCGTGAACACTGAAGCTTTCTTT; CDR3aa: CAISAGGVNTEAFF
j_gene: TRBJ2-1; v_gene: TRBV2; abundance: -; d_gene: TRBD2; CDR3nt: TGTGCCAGCAATAGCGGGAGGGCGAGCAGTGAGCAGTTCTTC; CDR3aa: CASNSGRASSEQFF
j_gene: TRBJ1-2; v_gene: TRBV19; abundance: -; d_gene: TRBD1; CDR3nt: TGTGCCACACCCCGGGACAGAATCTATGGCTACACCTTC; CDR3aa: CATPRDRIYGYTF
j_gene: TRBJ2-6; v_gene: TRBV30; abundance: once; d_gene: -; CDR3nt: TGTGCCCGAGAGGAGGGGTCCGGGGCCAACGTCCTGACTTTC; CDR3aa: CAREEGSGANVLTF
j_gene: TRBJ1-3; v_gene: TRBV7-8; abundance: few; d_gene: -; CDR3nt: TGTGCCAGCAGCCCCCCGACAGATGAATCAGGAAACACCATATATTTT; CDR3aa: CASSPPTDESGNTIYF
j_gene: TRBJ1-2; v_gene: TRBV6-6; abundance: -; d_gene: TRBD1; CDR3nt: TGTGCCAGCGGTGAGGGGGCGCCCCGGGGCTATGGCTACACCTTC; CDR3aa: CASGEGAPRGYGYTF
j_gene: TRBJ1-6; v_gene: TRBV30; abundance: -; d_gene: -; CDR3nt: TGTGCCTGGACCGGTGACTGGGCCTATAATTCACCCCTCCACTTT; CDR3aa: CAWTGDWAYNSPLHF
j_gene: TRBJ1-3; v_gene: TRBV27; abundance: -; d_gene: TRBD1; CDR3nt: TGTGCCAGCAGTTACGGACAGGGGGCTGGAAACACCATATATTTT; CDR3aa: CASSYGQGAGNTIYF
j_gene: TRBJ1-4; v_gene: TRBV6-5; abundance: -; d_gene: -; CDR3nt: TGTGCCAGCAGTTACGGGACTACCTTTAATGAAAAACTGTTTTTT; CDR3aa: CASSYGTTFNEKLFF